The 24 T cell receptor beta chains listed next were all sequenced from one sample in a study of blood T cell repertoires in COVID-19 (TCRdb year 2020). Library preparation was by the immunoSEQ multiplex PCR assay. TCRdb took over this immuneACCESS table, retaining in-frame rearrangements with V and J assigned. Such tables are incomplete; in checked studies, under half of the missing clones stem from an unresolved V gene, and the remainder is unexplained. Recorded for this sample are 250,000 or so clones; 85% to 90% of them occurred a single time. The biggest ten clones account for roughly 0.95% of the sample. Sequences were obtained from PBMCs or T cells enriched from blood (not recorded which). The receptors come from a man aged 50 or older who had been exposed to COVID-19.

This sequence joins TRBV5-4 and TRBJ2-1, with a tentative D call TRBD1 (6 bases). V lost 1 base and J lost 4, with 12 bases in between. Looked up from germline, CDR1 is SGHNT and CDR2 is YYREEE (reference sequence). The CDR3 is 15 amino acids. The CDR3 sequence is CASSLFQGPYNEQFF. CDR3 DNA sequence: TGTGCCAGCAGCTTGTTTCAGGGGCCTTACAATGAGCAGTTCTTC. Combining the CDR3 with reference TRBV5-4 and TRBJ2-1 gives the whole variable domain ETGVTQSPTHLIKTRGQQVTLRCSSQSGHNTVSWYQQALGQGPQFIFQYYREEENGRGNFPPRFSGLQFPNYSSELNVNALELDDSALYLCASSLFQGPYNEQFFGPGTRLTVL.

V and J are TRBV27 and TRBJ2-5; TRBD1 matches 7 bases. The CDR3 spans 18 residues. CDR1 is MNHEY and CDR2 is SMNVEV in the germline V gene (reference sequence). The V and J ends lost 1 base and 2 bases, in that order; junction bases with no gene match: 13. The CDR3 spells CASSLLAVGWDRQETQYF. The CDR3, as DNA: TGTGCCAGCAGTTTATTGGCGGTGGGGTGGGACAGACAAGAGACCCAGTACTTC.

V gene TRBV7-8 combines with J gene TRBJ2-2; 8 bases map to TRBD1. Germline trimming cut 7 bases from V and 3 bases from J; bases unmatched to any gene: 10. Germline assignment: CDR1 SGHVS and CDR2 FQNEAQ. This CDR3 is built from 16 residues. The CDR3 bases are TGTGCCAGCACCAAGATCAGGGGGCGCGACACCGGGGAGCTGTTTTTT. Its protein product is CASTKIRGRDTGELFF. The variable domain in full, with the rest retrieved from reference TRBV7-8 and TRBJ2-2, is GAGVSQSPRYKVAKRGQDVALRCDPISGHVSLFWYQQALGQGPEFLTYFQNEAQLDKSGLPSDRFFAERPEGSVSTLKIQRTQQEDSAVYLCASTKIRGRDTGELFFGEGSRLTVL.

This sequence joins TRBV29-1 and TRBJ1-1, with 12 bases that match TRBD1. This CDR3 has 12 residues. CDR1 SQVTM and CDR2 ANQGSEA come from the germline V gene. The ends lost 4 bases at V and 14 bases at J; junction bases unmatched: 8. The CDR3 nucleotides read TGCAGCGTTGGCCGGGACAGGGGGCCTAGATTCTTT. It encodes CSVGRDRGPRFF.

This chain uses TRBV5-8 with TRBJ1-1; TRBD1 aligns across 8 bases. Germline V gives CDR1 SGHTS, CDR2 YDEGEE. This CDR3 comprises 14 residues. The J segment lost 6 bases and the V segment lost 0 bases, leaving 4 bases of the junction unmatched. The CDR3 loop reads CASSLGTGYSEAFF. The CDR3 bases are TGTGCCAGCAGCTTGGGGACAGGGTACTCTGAAGCTTTCTTT.

The chain has TRBV5-1 and TRBJ1-2, with D maybe TRBD1 (5 bases). Germline V gene sequence: CDR1 SGHRS, CDR2 YFSETQ. The CDR3 is 16 residues long. V shed 4 bases and J shed 5 bases, with 21 bases lying between them. CDR3 coding DNA: TGCGCCAGCAGCCCGCGAGCGGGGCAGTTAGGATATGGCTACACCTTC. It translates to CASSPRAGQLGYGYTF.

J is TRBJ2-5 and V is TRBV5-8; D remains ambiguous. Germline V gene lookup returns CDR1 SGHTS and CDR2 YDEGEE. Trimming cost V 5 bases and J 0 bases, with 8 bases left between them. The CDR3 spans 13 residues. CDR3 protein: CASRPRYQETQYF. In nucleotides, the CDR3 is TGTGCCAGCAGACCCCGGTACCAAGAGACCCAGTACTTC. The full variable domain, rest sourced from reference TRBV5-8 and TRBJ2-5, is EAGVTQSPTHLIKTRGQQATLRCSPISGHTSVYWYQQALGLGLQFLLWYDEGEERNRGNFPPRFSGRQFPNYSSELNVNALELEDSALYLCASRPRYQETQYFGPGTRLLVL.

This chain links TRBV28 with TRBJ2-2; the D gene is possibly TRBD1 (6 bases). Looked up from germline, CDR1 is MDHEN and CDR2 is SYDVKM. The V and J ends lost 1 base and 5 bases respectively, with 11 bases between them. This CDR3 region has 15 residues. The CDR3 is CASSLLEGGTGELFF. CDR3 DNA: TGTGCCAGCAGTTTATTGGAAGGGGGTACCGGGGAGCTGTTTTTT. Full variable domain (outside the CDR3, taken from reference TRBV28 and TRBJ2-2): DVKVTQSSRYLVKRTGEKVFLECVQDMDHENMFWYRQDPGLGLRLIYFSYDVKMKEKGDIPEGYSVSREKKERFSLILESASTNQTSMYLCASSLLEGGTGELFFGEGSRLTVL.

The chain uses TRBV6-5 and TRBJ1-2; no definite D call. The CDR3 is made up of 13 amino acids. Per the germline V gene, CDR1 is MNHEY and CDR2 is SVGAGI. V was clipped by 6 bases and J by 4 bases, with 12 bases between them. CDR3 loop: CASRRDTLYGYTF. The CDR3 region has the DNA TGTGCCAGCAGGCGAGACACTCTCTATGGCTACACCTTC.

V usage is TRBV5-1 and J usage is TRBJ2-2, with D hard to call. This CDR3 has 13 amino acids. Germline V lookup: CDR1 SGHRS, CDR2 YFSETQ. The V end was cut by 0 bases, the J end by 6 bases, with 6 bases between. The DNA of the CDR3 is TGCGCCAGCAGCTTGGCCCCCTCCGGGGAGCTGTTTTTT. Translation: CASSLAPSGELFF. The whole variable domain, remainder taken from reference TRBV5-1 and TRBJ2-2, is KAGVTQTPRYLIKTRGQQVTLSCSPISGHRSVSWYQQTPGQGLQFLFEYFSETQRNKGNFPGRFSGRQFSNSRSEMNVSTLELGDSALYLCASSLAPSGELFFGEGSRLTVL.

The rearrangement links TRBV12-1 to TRBJ2-1; the DNA was not compared with TRBD2, the D call given in the table. TRBV12-1 is a pseudogene locus. This CDR3 spans 20 amino acids. The CDR3 spells CASSSSKDILAGDPYNEQFF. CDR3 in DNA: TGTGCCAGCAGCTCAAGCAAAGATATCTTAGCGGGAGACCCCTACAATGAGCAGTTCTTC.

The rearrangement links TRBV28 to TRBJ1-4; 8 nucleotides line up with TRBD1. V was clipped by 2 bases and J by 4 bases; unmatched bases: 9. CDR3 length equals 17 residues. Germline V lookup: CDR1 MDHEN, CDR2 SYDVKM. For the CDR3, the DNA is TGTGCCAGCAGTTTACCCTGGACAGGGCGACTTAATGAAAAACTGTTTTTT. It is translated as CASSLPWTGRLNEKLFF.

The CDR3 nucleotides read TGTGCCATCAAGAGGCGGGAGAACACCGGGGAGCTGTTTTTT. Amino acid sequence: CAIKRRENTGELFF. The genes are TRBV10-3 and TRBJ2-2; weak D call: TRBD2 (6 bases). Trimming took off 7 bases at V and 1 base at J, with 10 bases between the two ends. This CDR3 has 14 residues. In germline, CDR1 is ENHRY, CDR2 SYGVKD.

The chain carries TRBV6-2 or TRBV6-3 and TRBJ2-5; 7 bases match TRBD1. CDR1 MNHEY and CDR2 SVGEGT come from the germline V gene. The CDR3 is 15 residues long. The V segment lost 6 bases and the J segment 5 bases; nucleotides outside the gene matches: 12. CDR3 protein: CASSRGLQKEETQYF. CDR3 nucleotides: TGTGCCAGCAGCAGGGGGTTACAGAAGGAGGAGACCCAGTACTTC.

The CDR3 bases are TGTGCCAGCAGCTTAACGATCGTGGGGCACTATGGCTACACCTTC. This encodes CASSLTIVGHYGYTF. The V gene is TRBV7-2, the J gene TRBJ1-2; TRBD1 might be the D (5 bases). The germline V gene has CDR1 SGHTA and CDR2 FQGNSA. The CDR3 has 15 amino acids. Trimming removed 2 bases at V and 3 bases at J, with 13 bases between.

This rearrangement joins TRBV5-8 to TRBJ2-1, with unresolved D. The V and J ends lost 1 base and 0 bases respectively, with 8 bases between them. The CDR3 consists of 15 residues. Germline CDR1 is SGHTS and CDR2 is YDEGEE. The CDR3 loop is CASSLRRSSYNEQFF. In DNA, the CDR3 is TGTGCCAGCAGCTTGAGGCGGAGCTCCTACAATGAGCAGTTCTTC.

V is TRBV5-6 and J is TRBJ1-2; 10 bases are shared with TRBD1. Trimming cost V 0 bases and J 4 bases; bases outside gene matches: 12. The germline CDR1 and CDR2 sequences are SGHDT and YYEEEE. There are 18 residues in the CDR3. In nucleotides, the CDR3 is TGTGCCAGCAGCTTGGGGGACAGGGGCGCCACGGGGAGCTATGGCTACACCTTC. Its translation is CASSLGDRGATGSYGYTF. The full variable domain, its missing parts supplied by reference TRBV5-6 and TRBJ1-2, is DAGVTQSPTHLIKTRGQQVTLRCSPKSGHDTVSWYQQALGQGPQFIFQYYEEEERQRGNFPDRFSGHQFPNYSSELNVNALLLGDSALYLCASSLGDRGATGSYGYTFGSGTRLTVV.

This chain joins TRBV5-4 and TRBJ2-3, with 10 bases matching TRBD2. With V trimmed by 4 bases and J by 1 base, 9 bases remained unmatched. Germline CDR1 SGHNT, CDR2 YYREEE (reference sequence). The CDR3 loop spans 17 amino acids. In nucleotides, the CDR3 is TGTGCCAGCAGCGTAGCGGGAGGAGGATTCGGCACAGATACGCAGTATTTT. It yields the protein CASSVAGGGFGTDTQYF.

This clone was seen once. This chain joins TRBV7-8 and TRBJ2-7; tentative D call: TRBD2 (5 bases). Trimming removed 5 bases from V and 0 bases from J, with 11 bases in between. Germline V CDR1 and CDR2: SGHVS, FQNEAQ. This CDR3 comprises 14 residues. The CDR3 here is CASSPVGSSYEQYV. The CDR3 DNA sequence: TGTGCCAGCAGCCCCGTGGGGAGCTCCTACGAGCAGTACGTC.

This clone was found once. The chain is built from TRBV7-2 and TRBJ2-3; 7 bases fit TRBD2. J was trimmed by 1 base and V by 5 bases; bases with no gene match: 3. This CDR3 is built from 14 residues. In germline, CDR1 is SGHTA, CDR2 FQGNSA. This CDR3 reads CASSRSGGTDTQYF. The CDR3 DNA sequence: TGTGCCAGCAGCCGGAGCGGGGGCACAGATACGCAGTATTTT. The variable domain in full, with the rest retrieved from reference TRBV7-2 and TRBJ2-3, is GAGVSQSPSNKVTEKGKDVELRCDPISGHTALYWYRQSLGQGLEFLIYFQGNSAPDKSGLPSDRFSAERTGGSVSTLTIQRTQQEDSAVYLCASSRSGGTDTQYFGPGTRLTVL.

This sequence joins TRBV7-8 and TRBJ2-7; 7 positions match TRBD1. Germline CDR1 SGHVS, CDR2 FQNEAQ. V shed 1 base, J shed 6 bases, and the junction held 9 bases outside the gene matches. There are 15 residues in the CDR3. The CDR3 DNA reads as TGTGCCAGCAGCTTAGGAGACAGGGATCTGGGCGAGCAGTACTTC. Its protein product is CASSLGDRDLGEQYF.

V and J are TRBV28 and TRBJ2-2; D remains unclear. V was pared by 6 bases and J by 1 base, with 3 bases between. The CDR3 consists of 12 residues. Germline V CDR1 and CDR2: MDHEN, SYDVKM. CDR3 in DNA: TGTGCCAGCAGACTGAACACCGGGGAGCTGTTTTTT. Its translation is CASRLNTGELFF.

The chain is built from TRBV5-1 and TRBJ1-1, with a tentative D call TRBD1 (6 bases). The length of the CDR3 is 14 residues. The V and J ends lost 1 base and 5 bases respectively, with 12 bases between them. Germline loops: CDR1 SGHRS, CDR2 YFSETQ. The CDR3 loop reads CASSLWLQGTEAFF. The CDR3 DNA reads TGCGCCAGCAGCTTGTGGCTTCAGGGGACTGAAGCTTTCTTT.

This chain connects TRBV28 to TRBJ2-2, with D possibly being TRBD1 (6 bases). The CDR3 extends over 15 amino acids. V shed 5 bases and J shed 6 bases, with 16 bases lying between them. Germline V CDR1 and CDR2: MDHEN, SYDVKM. CDR3 loop: CASSQVGQLAGELFF. For the CDR3, the DNA is TGTGCCAGCAGTCAAGTCGGACAGCTGGCCGGGGAGCTGTTTTTT.